The rows below give T cell receptor beta chains drawn from one sample of a study of T-cell reconstitution after alpha-beta-depleted transplantation in children. TCRdb re-derived calls from the PCR reads in MiXCR, one entry per CDR3 protein. This sample has roughly 790,000 distinct CDR3 sequences, with under 20% found just once. This sample comprised PBMCs, mostly from graft donor cells, obtained 360 days after TCRalphabeta/CD19-depleted stem cell transplant. The receptors here all came from a male patient between 10 and 17 years old who had a stem cell transplant for acute lymphoblastic leukemia, so the T cells may come from the graft donor. Each CDR3 is given with its conserved first and last residue. A D gene is named only where the DNA matches it firmly. The size entry is marked missing in some rows and otherwise reads once, few, many or a size class.

CDR3nt | CDR3aa | j_gene | d_gene | abundance | v_gene | len
TGTGCCACCAGTGAACCCTCTAGGGAGACGCAGTATTTT | CATSEPSRETQYF | TRBJ2-3 | . | few | TRBV24-1 | 13
TGTGCCAGCAGCCCAACTACAACCGACAGGGACTACGAGCAGTACTTC | CASSPTTTDRDYEQYF | TRBJ2-7 | TRBD1 | . | TRBV5-5 | 16
TGTGCCAGCAGCGTAGTAGCAAGGAGCTACAATGAGCAGTTCTTC | CASSVVARSYNEQFF | TRBJ2-1 | . | few | TRBV9 | 15
TGCAGTGCTCGACGTCCCTTGGACAGAATGAACACTGAAGCTTTCTTT | CSARRPLDRMNTEAFF | TRBJ1-1 | . | . | TRBV20-1 | 16
TGCGCCAGCCGGGACCTTAGCTCCTACAATGAGCAGTTCTTC | CASRDLSSYNEQFF | TRBJ2-1 | . | many | TRBV5-1 | 14
TGTGCCAGCAGCTCCCTTACAGGGGACCCTGGGGCCAACGTCCTGACTTTC | CASSSLTGDPGANVLTF | TRBJ2-6 | TRBD1 | . | TRBV7-6 | 17
TGTGCCAGCAGTTTTGGACCCTCGGGCTCCTACAATGAGCAGTTCTTC | CASSFGPSGSYNEQFF | TRBJ2-1 | . | many | TRBV12-3/TRBV12-4 | 16
TGCGCCAGCAGCCAAGCGCCCAAAGGTGGTAGCAATCAGCCCCAGCATTTT | CASSQAPKGGSNQPQHF | TRBJ1-5 | . | few | TRBV4-1 | 17
TGTGCCAGCAGCTCGGACAGCCAAACGCAGTATTTT | CASSSDSQTQYF | TRBJ2-3 | . | . | TRBV7-9 | 12
TGCGCCAGCAGCTTTTATGGACAGCTTAATGAAGCTTTCTTT | CASSFYGQLNEAFF | TRBJ1-1 | . | once | TRBV5-1 | 14